The T cell receptor beta chain under discussion was sequenced for a study of CD8+ T cells in alopecia areata. Overall study findings and caveats: Normal skin contains resident alphabeta T cells, and these are also sequenced in scalp samples. Between patients, shared TCR sequences were less clear than in mice. This was possibly due in part to HLA diversity in the patient population. Lesional scalp, especially alopecia totalis/universalis, showed higher clonality than normal scalp.

Sorting of PBMCs yielded the CD4+ and CD8+ T cells. CDR3 length equals 15 residues. The germline V and J ends were trimmed by 3 bases and 2 bases, with 13 bases remaining between them. CDR1 and CDR2 (germline): LNHNV, YYDKDF (reference sequence). In each case, RNA was isolated and then reverse transcribed into cDNA as the sequencing template. Here immunoSEQ multiplex PCR was the method, and the copy in TCRdb shows in-frame clones only, minus some. The sample carries about 150,000 clones, around 54% recorded once. Notes on this clone: What it recognizes is unknown.

The sequenced sample was CD4+ T cells sorted from blood. The chain employs TRBV15 and TRBJ2-5; D uncertain. The source is a human donor in good health. The CDR3 nucleotides are TGTGCCACCAGCAGGTCGGGTGCGGTACAAGAGACCCAGTACTTC. Translation: CATSRSGAVQETQYF.